The rows below give T cell receptor beta chains drawn from one sample of a study of T cells expressing NK-cell markers. TCRdb derives one entry per CDR3 protein from the 5' RACE reads, leaving out DNA. The ten top clones account for more than 3.5%, within a sample of 250,000 or so distinct CDR3 sequences. Sequenced input: blood T cells: a sorted CD56 or NKG2C T cell subset, CD4+ or CD8+ T cells, or bulk PBMC T cells (not recorded which). These receptors originate from a woman between 18 and 70 years old in good health. The CDR3 runs from the conserved cysteine through the conserved F or W.

J gene,V gene,CDR3 protein
TRBJ1-1,TRBV12-3/TRBV12-4,CASMTGETEAFF
TRBJ2-2,TRBV5-1,CASSLIRGTSELFF
TRBJ1-1,TRBV27,CASSSGQGFMSEAFF
TRBJ2-1,TRBV5-4,CASSPTGTRNNEQFF
TRBJ2-7,TRBV20-1,CSAREDFRNEQYF
TRBJ2-1,TRBV25-1,CASSERRAGQAYNEQFF
TRBJ2-3,TRBV21-1,CASTASLKGTSTDTQYF
TRBJ2-1,TRBV27,CASSQPSVKNNEQFF
TRBJ2-3,TRBV16,CASSQEKTAPNTQYF
TRBJ2-7,TRBV29-1,CSVAIAPGTATYEQYF
TRBJ2-6,TRBV28,CATTTGGKISGANVLTF
TRBJ2-1,TRBV12-3/TRBV12-4,CASSPTRGLESYNEQFF
TRBJ2-7,TRBV25-1,CASSRTNYEQYF
TRBJ2-3,TRBV20-1,CSARDRGKGTDTQYF
TRBJ1-1,TRBV7-3,CASSLSMGTEAFF
TRBJ2-3,TRBV20-1,CSAETQDTQYF
TRBJ1-1,TRBV3-1,CASRRQGGTEAFF
TRBJ2-7,TRBV18,CASSSGVPEQYF
TRBJ2-1,TRBV5-6,CASSLMGAGGPREQFF
TRBJ1-1,TRBV20-1,CSARAYTSGVYEAFF
TRBJ2-1,TRBV29-1,CSAVPRSYNEQFF
TRBJ1-2,TRBV18,CASSPHPNPTNYGYTF
TRBJ2-2,TRBV12-3/TRBV12-4,CATRRRETGELFF
TRBJ2-1,TRBV19,CASSERSLDNEQFF
TRBJ1-4,TRBV12-3/TRBV12-4,CASSLGITNEKLFF
TRBJ2-7,TRBV12-3/TRBV12-4,CASSSPLGGSSEQYF
TRBJ2-3,TRBV7-9,CASSPRAGGRDTQYF
TRBJ2-3,TRBV11-2,CASSLERYTDTQYF
TRBJ2-1,TRBV7-3,CASSQIYGAYNEQFF
TRBJ2-3,TRBV5-5,CASSLGAKGTDTQYF
TRBJ2-1,TRBV20-1,CSAEGLVLYNEQFF
TRBJ1-3,TRBV11-2,CASSFSSRTGSSGNTIYF
TRBJ2-7,TRBV7-2,CASSPEQGPYEQYF
TRBJ1-1,TRBV4-1,CASSQDPGGRITEAFF
TRBJ2-5,TRBV5-1,CASSLSTVKETQYF
TRBJ2-2,TRBV12-3/TRBV12-4,CASSWGVPNTGELFF
TRBJ1-5,TRBV6-2/TRBV6-3,CASSYGQGGQPQHF
TRBJ1-2,TRBV20-1,CSATGTAYGYTF
TRBJ2-2,TRBV10-2,CASSKYRDKISNTGELFF
TRBJ2-3,TRBV20-1,CSAEGRAAEDTQYF
TRBJ1-6,TRBV5-4,CASSLAAGADVNSPLHF
TRBJ2-6,TRBV7-9,CASIPLQGTGANVLTF
TRBJ2-5,TRBV23-1,CASSHTPGHKFQETQYF
TRBJ1-1,TRBV4-3,CASSQSRGTEAFF
TRBJ2-1,TRBV11-1,CASTPSSSYNEQFF
TRBJ1-4,TRBV12-3/TRBV12-4,CATQGYEKLFF
TRBJ1-5,TRBV4-1,CASSQGTNGQFDRNQPQHF
TRBJ2-2,TRBV4-3,CASSQDPQGAYTGELFF
TRBJ2-7,TRBV5-1,CASSYSLGTRQYEQYF
TRBJ2-3,TRBV2,CASSVRQTTDTQYF
TRBJ2-5,TRBV12-3/TRBV12-4,CASSSAGGGHAETQYF
TRBJ2-2,TRBV10-3,CAISLVATGELFF